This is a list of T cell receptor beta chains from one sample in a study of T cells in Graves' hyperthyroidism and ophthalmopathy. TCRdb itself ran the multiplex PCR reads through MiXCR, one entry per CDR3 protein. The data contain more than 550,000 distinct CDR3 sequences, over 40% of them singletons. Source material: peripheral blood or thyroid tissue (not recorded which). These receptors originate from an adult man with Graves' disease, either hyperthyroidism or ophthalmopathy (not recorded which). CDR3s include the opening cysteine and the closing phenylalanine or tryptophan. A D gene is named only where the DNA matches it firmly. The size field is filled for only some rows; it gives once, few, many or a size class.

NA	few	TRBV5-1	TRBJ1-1	TGCGCCAGCAGCTTGGAAGTCGGGAACACTGAAGCTTTCTTT	CASSLEVGNTEAFF
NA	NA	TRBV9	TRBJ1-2	TGTGCCAACAGGGAGTCCCTTGACTATGGCTACACCTTC	CANRESLDYGYTF
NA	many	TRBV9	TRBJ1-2	TGTGCCAGCAGACACGTCGATAACTATGGCTACACCTTC	CASRHVDNYGYTF
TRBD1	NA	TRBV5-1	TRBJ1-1	TGCGCCAGCAGCAGGGACAGGGATGGTGAGTGGGCTTTCTTT	CASSRDRDGEWAFF
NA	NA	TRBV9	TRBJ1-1	TGTGCCAGCAGCGGGGGACTTAGGGGTGGCGAAACTGAAGCTTTCTTT	CASSGGLRGGETEAFF
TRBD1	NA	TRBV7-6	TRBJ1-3	TGTGCCAGCACCGACAGGGTCAACACCATATATTTT	CASTDRVNTIYF
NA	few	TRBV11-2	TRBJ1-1	TGTGCCAGCAGCCAAGATGACCGTGGGCCGACTGAAGCTTTCTTT	CASSQDDRGPTEAFF
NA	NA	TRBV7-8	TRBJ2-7	TGTGCCAGCAGCTCCCCCCGAGACGGGGCCTACGAGCAGTACTTC	CASSSPRDGAYEQYF
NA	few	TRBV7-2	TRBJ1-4	TGTGCCAGCAGCTCACGGGCTAAGCGGGGTCAAAAACTGTTTTTT	CASSSRAKRGQKLFF
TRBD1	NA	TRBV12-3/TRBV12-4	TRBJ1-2	TGTGCCAGCAGCCAATCCGGGACAGTTAACTATGGCTACACCTTC	CASSQSGTVNYGYTF
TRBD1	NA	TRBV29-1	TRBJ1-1	TGCAGCGTTGAAGCAGGGGGGAGGACTGAAGCTTTCTTT	CSVEAGGRTEAFF
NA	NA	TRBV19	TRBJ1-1	TGTGCCAGTAGACGGAAGTCTCTGAACACTGAAGCTTTCTTT	CASRRKSLNTEAFF
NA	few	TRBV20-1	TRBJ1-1	TGCAGTGCTAGAAATCCAAGGAACACTGAAGCTTTCTTT	CSARNPRNTEAFF
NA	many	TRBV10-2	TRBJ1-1	TGCGCCAGCAGCCGCGTTGCCTTGAACACTGAAGCTTTCTTT	CASSRVALNTEAFF
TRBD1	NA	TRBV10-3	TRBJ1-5	TGTGCCATCGGGGGGACAGGGAATCAGCCCCAGCATTTT	CAIGGTGNQPQHF
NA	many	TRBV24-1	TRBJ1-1	TGTGCCACCAGGGCAGGGGAGATGAACACTGAAGCTTTCTTT	CATRAGEMNTEAFF
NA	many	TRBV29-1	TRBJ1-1	TGCAGCGTGGCGCAGGTGATCGGCACTGAAGCTTTCTTT	CSVAQVIGTEAFF
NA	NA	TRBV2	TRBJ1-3	TGTGCCAGCAGTGAACTGTTACAGTCGTCCTCTGGAAACACCATATATTTT	CASSELLQSSSGNTIYF
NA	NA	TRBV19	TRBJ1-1	TGTGCCAGTAGTATCCCGCCAGGGGAGATCACTGAAGCTTTCTTT	CASSIPPGEITEAFF
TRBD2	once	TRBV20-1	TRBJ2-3	TGCAGTGCTAGAGAGGTTCTAGCGGGAGGACGAGGGGGCACAGATACGCAGTATTTT	CSAREVLAGGRGGTDTQYF
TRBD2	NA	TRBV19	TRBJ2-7	TGTGCCAGTGGGGAGGGACGAGGAACCTACGAGCAGTACTTC	CASGEGRGTYEQYF
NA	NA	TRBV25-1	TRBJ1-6	TGTGCCAGCGGTGCCTCAGGGGATTCACCCCTCCACTTT	CASGASGDSPLHF